Shown below are 5 T cell receptor beta chains from a single sample sequenced in a study of T cells after yellow fever vaccination. TCRdb fed the 5' RACE reads into MiXCR, producing one record per CDR3 protein. The table shows under 700,000 distinct CDR3 sequences, with about a sixth occurring only once. Sequencing used PBMCs, obtained about 5 days after the first yellow fever vaccination. The receptors here all came from a man aged 18-30 years who received the YFV17D yellow fever vaccine.

The chain carries TRBV20-1 and TRBJ1-1; D unresolved. V dropped 1 base and J dropped 11 bases, with 11 bases sitting between them. CDR1 DFQATT and CDR2 SNEGSKA come from the germline V gene (reference sequence). The CDR3 length is 11 residues. CDR3 DNA: TGCAGTGCTAGAGCATTGGGTTTCGCTTTCTTT. Amino acids: CSARALGFAFF.

The genes are TRBV6-2 or TRBV6-3 and TRBJ2-1; D unclear. This CDR3 has 12 residues. In germline, CDR1 is MNHEY, CDR2 SVGEGT. V was cut by 3 bases and J by 10 bases, with 10 bases left in between. The CDR3 DNA reads TGTGCCAGCAGTTATAGGGCCCGGGAGCAGTTCTTC. Encoded protein: CASSYRAREQFF.

The V gene is TRBV18, the J gene TRBJ2-7; possible D gene TRBD1, 6 bases. CDR3 length equals 13 residues. Trimming took off 3 bases at V and 3 bases at J, with 9 bases between the two ends. Germline CDR1 and CDR2: KGHSH and LQKENI. The CDR3 protein is CASSPYRVYEQYV. CDR3 sequence (DNA): TGTGCCAGCTCACCTTACAGGGTCTACGAGCAGTACGTC.

Note on this clonotype: At one end, the junction sequence differs from germline, possibly due to a read error. The genes are TRBV6-2 or TRBV6-3 and TRBJ2-3; D remains unclear. Looked up from germline, CDR1 is MNHEY and CDR2 is SVGEGT. The CDR3 runs to 17 residues. CDR3: CASRRLSRRPSTNTQYF. Here the CDR3 DNA reads TGTGCCAGCAGACGCTTGAGCCGGCGGCCCTCCACAAATACGCAGTATTTT.

This chain connects TRBV7-2 to TRBJ2-1; 9 bases are shared with TRBD2. Germline CDR1 is SGHTA and CDR2 is FQGNSA. V shed 8 bases and J 8 bases; nucleotides not matched to a gene: 10. The CDR3 has 14 amino acids. CDR3 in amino acids: CASRGAGGSYEQFF. DNA for the CDR3: TGTGCCAGCCGCGGGGCGGGGGGGTCGTATGAGCAGTTCTTC.